This T cell receptor beta chain derives from a study of regulatory T cells in long-lasting Graves disease. General observations from the study: Researchers reported studying only peripheral blood, not thyroid tissue.

Relying on iRepertoire HTBI primers and Arm-PCR of CDR3 regions, the team built TCR beta libraries. From the multiplex PCR reads, TCRdb called clonotypes with MiXCR, one entry per CDR3 protein. The sample includes 500,000 or so distinct CDR3 sequences, approximately 14% of them seen just once. This clonotype was picked up many times. Its antigen remains unidentified. Sample time point: newly diagnosed GD, antithyroid drugs for less than 3 months. Scientists built the TCR library using RNA that was extracted from PBMCs. The germline V gene encodes CDR1 MDHEN and CDR2 SYDVKM. This CDR3 spans 15 amino acids. V lost 6 bases, J lost 3 bases, and 16 bases lay in between. These sequences were also reported in another study, on T cells in Graves' hyperthyroidism and ophthalmopathy. Per that study: The authors' 13 V-J model separated ophthalmopathy from stable hyperthyroidism.

V usage is TRBV28 and J usage is TRBJ2-3; D perhaps matches TRBD1 (6 bases). This clonotype originated in a woman aged 50 to 60 with Graves disease. The sample was peripheral blood mononuclear cells (PBMCs), taken at new diagnosis, from a patient treated with antithyroid drugs. CDR3 in amino acids: CASSIPGTQTDTQYF. The DNA of the CDR3 is TGTGCCAGCAGCATACCTGGGACACAAACAGATACGCAGTATTTT.